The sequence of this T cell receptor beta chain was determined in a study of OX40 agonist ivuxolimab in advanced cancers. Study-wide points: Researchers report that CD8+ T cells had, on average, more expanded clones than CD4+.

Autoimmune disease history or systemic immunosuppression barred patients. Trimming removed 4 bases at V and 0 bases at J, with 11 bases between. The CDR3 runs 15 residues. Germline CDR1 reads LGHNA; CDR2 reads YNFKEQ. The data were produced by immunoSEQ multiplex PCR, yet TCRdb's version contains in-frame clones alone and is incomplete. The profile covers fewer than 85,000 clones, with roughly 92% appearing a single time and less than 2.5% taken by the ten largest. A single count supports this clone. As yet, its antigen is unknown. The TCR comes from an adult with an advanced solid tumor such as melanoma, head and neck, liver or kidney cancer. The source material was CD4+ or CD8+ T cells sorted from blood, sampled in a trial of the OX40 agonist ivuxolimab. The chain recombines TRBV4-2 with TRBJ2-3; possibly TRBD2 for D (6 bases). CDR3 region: CASSRPSESTDTQYF. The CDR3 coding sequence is TGTGCCAGCAGCCGCCCTAGCGAAAGCACAGATACGCAGTATTTT.